What follows are 20 T cell receptor beta chains derived from one specimen sequenced in a study of T cells in Graves' hyperthyroidism and ophthalmopathy. Amplified regions were TCR beta CDR3 sequences from RNA transcripts. The TCR CDR3 first-round RT-PCR relied on the HTBI primer set. Using its own MiXCR run on the multiplex PCR reads, TCRdb lists one record per CDR3 protein. The repertoire holds 700,000 to 950,000 distinct CDR3 sequences, about 35% seen once, with about a third in the top ten. The sequencing sample was made of blood. The receptor set was obtained from a woman aged 40 to 55 with Graves' hyperthyroidism.

The J gene is TRBJ2-7, the V gene TRBV19; D not certain. Germline CDR1 reads LNHDA; CDR2 reads SQIVND (reference sequence). CDR3 length: 12 amino acids. The ends were cut back, 5 bases at V and 7 bases at J, with 12 bases in the middle. The CDR3 DNA follows: TGTGCCAGTAGTTTGGCAGACGGTGAGCAGTACTTC. The encoded protein is CASSLADGEQYF.

The chain combines TRBV12-3 or TRBV12-4 with TRBJ1-1; 8 nucleotides agree with TRBD1. The CDR3 has 18 amino acids. Unmatched junction bases numbered 13, after V lost 3 bases and J lost 1 base. The CDR3 bases are TGTGCCAGCAGTTTCGGGACAGGTCCCCACTTGGCGAACACTGAAGCTTTCTTT. Its translation is CASSFGTGPHLANTEAFF.

This clonotype was seen more than once but under ten times. The chain joins TRBV27 to TRBJ1-5; 8 bases match TRBD1. Unmatched junction bases numbered 4, after V lost 7 bases and J lost 2 bases. Germline V gives CDR1 MNHEY, CDR2 SMNVEV (reference sequence). CDR3 length: 14 amino acids. Here the CDR3 reads CASKPGQGNQPQHF. CDR3 in DNA: TGTGCCAGCAAGCCGGGACAGGGCAATCAGCCCCAGCATTTT.

The CDR3 loop is CASRSSGTNTGELFF. The DNA of the CDR3 is TGTGCCAGCAGATCTAGCGGGACCAACACCGGGGAGCTGTTTTTT. The chain carries TRBV7-9 and TRBJ2-2; 9 bases agree with TRBD2. J gave up 2 bases and V 6 bases, and 4 bases lay outside the gene matches. Germline-derived CDR1 and CDR2 are SEHNR and FQNEAQ (reference sequence). The CDR3 covers 15 residues.

This clonotype was seen repeatedly, ten times or more. This sequence joins TRBV12-3 or TRBV12-4 and TRBJ1-1, with no clear D. The CDR3 has 14 amino acids. Trimming took 6 bases from V and 0 from J, leaving 11 bases between them. The CDR3 DNA sequence: TGTGCCAGCAGCCTCGCTGGGATGAACACTGAAGCTTTCTTT. Translation: CASSLAGMNTEAFF.

The rearrangement uses TRBV5-1 and TRBJ1-6, with no clear D. Germline V gene lookup returns CDR1 SGHRS and CDR2 YFSETQ. V dropped 5 bases and J dropped 7 bases, with 19 bases sitting between them. This CDR3 region has 16 residues. This chain's CDR3 is CASSSYDSDGNSPLHF. The CDR3 DNA follows: TGCGCCAGCAGTAGCTACGACTCGGACGGAAATTCACCCCTCCACTTT.

This sequence joins TRBV7-2 and TRBJ2-7; TRBD2 matches at 7 bases. Trimming at V came to 1 base and at J to 6 bases, leaving 6 bases not matched to a gene. CDR3 size: 14 residues. The germline V gene encodes CDR1 SGHTA and CDR2 FQGNSA. The CDR3 sequence: CASSLEAGNCEQYF. The CDR3 DNA sequence: TGTGCCAGCAGCTTAGAAGCGGGAAACTGCGAGCAGTACTTC.

This clonotype has a handful of counts. The chain recombines TRBV5-4 with TRBJ1-1, with D perhaps matching TRBD1 (6 bases). CDR1 SGHNT and CDR2 YYREEE come from the germline V gene (reference sequence). Trimming shortened V by 4 bases and J by 11 bases, and 15 bases separated the two germline ends. This CDR3 contains 12 residues. DNA of the CDR3: TGTGCCAGCAGCAAGGAACAGGGCAGTGCTTTCTTT. It specifies CASSKEQGSAFF.

The sample holds a few counts of this clonotype. The V gene is TRBV6-5, the J gene TRBJ2-5, with 8 nucleotides matching TRBD2. The V gene end was trimmed by 5 bases and the J gene end by 2 bases; junction bases not matched to a gene: 4. Germline loops: CDR1 MNHEY, CDR2 SVGAGI. The CDR3 has 14 amino acids. As DNA, the CDR3 is TGTGCCAGCAGTCGGGGGGGACCACAAGAGACCCAGTACTTC. It codes for CASSRGGPQETQYF.

This rearrangement joins TRBV7-2 to TRBJ2-2, with TRBD2 as a possible D gene (5 bases). The ends were cut back, 3 bases at V and 3 bases at J, with 17 bases in the middle. CDR3 size: 17 residues. Germline lookup yields CDR1 SGHTA and CDR2 FQGNSA. The CDR3 protein is CASSLESGVRYTGELFF. In nucleotides, the CDR3 is TGTGCCAGCAGCTTGGAGTCCGGGGTGAGGTACACCGGGGAGCTGTTTTTT.

Only a few counts were recorded for this clonotype. V usage is TRBV3-1 and J usage is TRBJ2-7; D gene unclear. Germline CDR1 is LGHDT and CDR2 is YNNKEL (reference sequence). The ends were cut back, 1 base at V and 6 bases at J, with 13 bases in the middle. This CDR3 has 14 residues. The chain's CDR3 is CASSQVSSGSEQYF. CDR3 bases: TGTGCCAGCAGCCAAGTATCATCGGGTTCCGAGCAGTACTTC.

The rearrangement links TRBV12-3 or TRBV12-4 to TRBJ2-2, with unresolved D. This CDR3 comprises 15 residues. Trimming removed 3 bases from V and 3 bases from J, with 11 bases in between. The CDR3, as DNA: TGTGCCAGCAGTTTGCGACAAATGTACACCGGGGAGCTGTTTTTT. It is translated as CASSLRQMYTGELFF.

In its sample, this clonotype was seen many times. The V call is TRBV7-3, the J call TRBJ2-5; possibly TRBD1 for D (5 bases). The germline V and J ends were trimmed by 1 base and 3 bases, with 12 bases remaining between them. Germline assignment: CDR1 SGHTA and CDR2 FQGTGA. The CDR3 totals 15 residues. CDR3 DNA: TGTGCCAGCAGCTTAATGGGGCGAAGAGAAGAGACCCAGTACTTC. It specifies CASSLMGRREETQYF. Filled out from reference TRBV7-3 and TRBJ2-5, the complete variable domain reads GAGVSQTPSNKVTEKGKYVELRCDPISGHTALYWYRQSLGQGPEFLIYFQGTGAADDSGLPNDRFFAVRPEGSVSTLKIQRTERGDSAVYLCASSLMGRREETQYFGPGTRLLVL.

This clonotype was observed a handful of times. The gene calls are TRBV6-1 and TRBJ2-7, with 7 bases matching TRBD1. Germline CDR1 MNHNS, CDR2 SASEGT. After removal of 8 bases from V and 0 bases from J, the junction contained 7 bases not matched to a gene. The CDR3 consists of 14 residues. The CDR3 sequence is CASQRQGFSYEQYF. The CDR3, as DNA: TGTGCCAGCCAGAGACAGGGATTCTCCTACGAGCAGTACTTC.

CDR3 in DNA: TGTGCCACCAGCAGGGCGGGACGGGACTACGAGCAGTACTTC. It specifies CATSRAGRDYEQYF. The J gene is TRBJ2-7, the V gene TRBV15, with D tentatively TRBD2 (6 bases). This CDR3 is built from 14 residues. Germline V gives CDR1 LNHNV, CDR2 YYDKDF (reference sequence). The V and J ends lost 3 bases and 3 bases respectively, with 12 bases between them. Looking up the rest from reference TRBV15 and TRBJ2-7 gives the full variable domain: DAMVIQNPRYQVTQFGKPVTLSCSQTLNHNVMYWYQQKSSQAPKLLFHYYDKDFNNEADTPDNFQSRRPNTSFCFLDIRSPGLGDTAMYLCATSRAGRDYEQYFGPGTRLTVT.

In its sample, this clonotype was seen many times. The rearrangement uses TRBV7-9 and TRBJ1-6; TRBD1 agrees at 9 bases. V lost 4 bases and J lost 7; bases outside the gene matches: 11. Germline CDR1 SEHNR, CDR2 FQNEAQ (reference sequence). This CDR3 contains 17 residues. The chain's CDR3 is CASSSWGPGTGNSPLHF. CDR3 in DNA: TGTGCCAGCAGCTCGTGGGGGCCCGGGACAGGGAATTCACCCCTCCACTTT.

This clonotype was recorded many times. CDR3 DNA sequence: TGTGCCAGCAGCGGCGATCAGCCCACTGAAGCTTTCTTT. It specifies CASSGDQPTEAFF. The chain joins TRBV9 to TRBJ1-1; D remains ambiguous. The CDR3 is 13 residues long. The V end lost 3 bases, the J end lost 4 bases, and 10 bases lay between the germline ends. Per the germline V gene, CDR1 is SGDLS and CDR2 is YYNGEE.

This clonotype was picked up many times. The chain uses TRBV19 and TRBJ1-2; the D is unclear. The V gene's germline CDR1 is LNHDA and CDR2 SQIVND (reference sequence). The V gene lost 5 bases and the J gene lost 5 bases, with 12 bases spanning the gap. CDR3 length equals 13 residues. The chain's CDR3 is CASSAVGSYGYTF. DNA for the CDR3: TGTGCCAGTAGTGCCGTCGGCAGTTATGGCTACACCTTC.

This clonotype has at least ten counts. The chain links TRBV7-6 to TRBJ1-1; weak D call: TRBD1 (6 bases). V lost 10 bases to trimming and J lost 0 bases, with 12 bases between them. From germline, CDR1 is SGHVS and CDR2 FNYEAQ. CDR3 size: 13 residues. Here the CDR3 DNA reads TGTGCCACCAGGGGTTTCATGAACACTGAAGCTTTCTTT. Its protein product is CATRGFMNTEAFF.

At least ten counts were recorded for this clonotype. The chain couples TRBV29-1 to TRBJ2-5; 10 bases match TRBD2. Trimming at V came to 8 bases and at J to 5 bases, leaving 11 bases not matched to a gene. Germline V gene data show CDR1 as SQVTM and CDR2 as ANQGSEA. The CDR3 spans 14 residues. CDR3 sequence reads: CSFRRAGGEETQYF. Here the CDR3 DNA reads TGCAGCTTTCGTCGAGCGGGAGGGGAGGAGACCCAGTACTTC. The variable domain in full, with the rest retrieved from reference TRBV29-1 and TRBJ2-5, is SAVISQKPSRDICQRGTSLTIQCQVDSQVTMMFWYRQQPGQSLTLIATANQGSEATYESGFVIDKFPISRPNLTFSTLTVSNMSPEDSSIYLCSFRRAGGEETQYFGPGTRLLVL.